This T cell receptor (beta chain) comes out of a study of regulatory T cells in long-lasting Graves disease. This clonotype was detected only a few times. Time point: newly diagnosed GD, antithyroid drugs for less than 3 months. Construction of the TCR library relied on RNA isolated from PBMCs. HTBI primers from iRepertoire and Arm-PCR of CDR3 regions yielded the TCR beta libraries. TCRdb redid the calling of the multiplex PCR reads with MiXCR, one entry per CDR3 protein. The table shows 550,000 to 600,000 distinct CDR3 sequences, with roughly 16% occurring only once. Germline V gene data show CDR1 as MNHNS and CDR2 as SASEGT. The CDR3 is 13 amino acids. V was cut by 1 base and J by 6 bases, with 8 bases left in between. These data are also associated with another study on T cells in Graves' hyperthyroidism and ophthalmopathy.

The material was peripheral blood mononuclear cells (PBMCs), obtained at new diagnosis, from a patient treated with antithyroid drugs. This TCR was sampled from a man aged 18-30 years with Graves disease. The chain uses TRBV6-1 and TRBJ2-3, with no clear D. The CDR3 is CASSEGFGDTQYF. The CDR3 nucleotides read TGTGCCAGCAGTGAAGGATTTGGGGATACGCAGTATTTT.